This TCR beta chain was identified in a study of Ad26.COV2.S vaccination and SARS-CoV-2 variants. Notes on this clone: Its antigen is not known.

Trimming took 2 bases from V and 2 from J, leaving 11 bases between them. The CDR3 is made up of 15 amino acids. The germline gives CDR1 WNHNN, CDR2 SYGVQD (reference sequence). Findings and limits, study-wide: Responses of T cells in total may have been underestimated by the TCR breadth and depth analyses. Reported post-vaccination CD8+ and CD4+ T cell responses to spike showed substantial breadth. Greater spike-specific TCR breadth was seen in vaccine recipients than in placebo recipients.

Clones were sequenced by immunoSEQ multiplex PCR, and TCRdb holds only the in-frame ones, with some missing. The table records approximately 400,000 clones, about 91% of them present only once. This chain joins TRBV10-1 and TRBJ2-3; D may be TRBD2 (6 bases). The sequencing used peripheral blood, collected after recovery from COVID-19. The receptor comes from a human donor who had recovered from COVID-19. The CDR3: CASSELTGDTDTQYF. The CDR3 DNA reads TGCGCCAGCAGTGAGCTCACGGGGGACACAGATACGCAGTATTTT.